The present TCR beta chain was sequenced within a study of beta chain features in type 1 diabetes. General observations from the study: Moderately but significantly shorter TCRB CDR3s were found in Type 1 diabetes patients in all four CD4+ subsets. PCR might favor shorter templates, but any such skew would affect patients and controls equally.

The study reverse transcribed the entire isolated RNA, so it sequenced expressed TCRB transcripts. The study sequenced naive, central memory and regulatory T cell samples to an average of about 4 million reads. Profiling relied on immunoSEQ multiplex PCR, and the TCRdb table lists in-frame clones only, not all of them. This sample has about 140,000 clones, with approximately 13% found just once. The germline V and J ends were trimmed by 4 bases and 14 bases, with 6 bases remaining between them. The CDR3 consists of 10 residues. Germline assignment: CDR1 MNHNY and CDR2 SVGAGI (reference sequence). This clone was seen only a few times. Its antigen remains unknown.

Sequencing used central memory CD4+ T cells from blood. This sequence was found in a young man with type 1 diabetes. This chain links TRBV6-6 with TRBJ1-6; D gene ambiguous. This CDR3 reads CASSSSSLHF. CDR3 nucleotides: TGTGCCAGCAGTTCCTCCTCCCTCCACTTT.